This TCR beta chain was found in a study of untreated major depressive disorder. Study results and limitations: Private clones made up every subject's top five TRBV05-01 clones. The small study sample limits how generally findings apply. TRBV05-01 (Vbeta 5.1) usage was higher in CD4+ T cells of depressed patients than controls.

Worth noting for this clone: Its specificity is not known.

Method: immunoSEQ multiplex PCR; TCRdb's copy keeps in-frame clones and lacks some. The repertoire holds roughly 13,000 clones, with 90% to 95% as singletons. The length of the CDR3 is 11 residues. The germline V gene encodes CDR1 LNHDA and CDR2 SQIVND (reference sequence). Trimming took 2 bases from V and 9 from J, leaving 5 bases between them. For at least 8 weeks, patients took no psychiatric medication. The genes are TRBV19 and TRBJ1-5; D gene unclear. The sequence came from a woman in her twenties or thirties with major depressive disorder. Sequencing used CD4+ T cells from PBMCs. The CDR3 protein is CASSIQGPQHF. CDR3 nucleotide sequence: TGTGCCAGTAGTATACAAGGGCCCCAGCATTTT.